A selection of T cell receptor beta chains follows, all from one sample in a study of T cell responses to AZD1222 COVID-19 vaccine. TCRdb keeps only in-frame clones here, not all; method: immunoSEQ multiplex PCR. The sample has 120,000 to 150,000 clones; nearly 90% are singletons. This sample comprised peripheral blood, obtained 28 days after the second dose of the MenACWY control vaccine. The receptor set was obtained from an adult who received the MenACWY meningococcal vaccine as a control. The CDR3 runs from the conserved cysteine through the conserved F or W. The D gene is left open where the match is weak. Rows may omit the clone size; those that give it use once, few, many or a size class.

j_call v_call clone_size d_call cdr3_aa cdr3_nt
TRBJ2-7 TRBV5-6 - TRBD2 CASSLAGGRASYEQYF TGTGCCAGCAGCTTGGCAGGCGGGAGGGCCTCCTACGAGCAGTACTTC
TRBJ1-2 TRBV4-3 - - CASSQGVQGRDGYTF TGCGCCAGCAGCCAAGGGGTTCAGGGTAGGGATGGCTACACCTTC
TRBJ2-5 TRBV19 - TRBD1 CASSPWDRGLVETQYF TGTGCCAGTAGTCCCTGGGACAGGGGGCTCGTGGAGACCCAGTACTTC
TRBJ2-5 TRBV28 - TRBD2 CASSPTYAAGARLTQYF TGTGCCAGCAGTCCCACCTACGCAGCGGGGGCCAGATTGACCCAGTACTTC
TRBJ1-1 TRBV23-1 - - CASSQSHDRPAFF TGCGCCAGCAGTCAATCGCATGACAGGCCGGCTTTCTTT
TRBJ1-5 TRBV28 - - CASSDGRLNQPQHF TGTGCCAGCAGCGACGGACGCCTAAATCAGCCCCAGCATTTT
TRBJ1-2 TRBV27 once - CASSFNGDYGYTF TGTGCCAGCAGTTTTAACGGTGACTATGGCTACACCTTC
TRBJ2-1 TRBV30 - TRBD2 CAWSTSGGSSSYNEQFF TGTGCCTGGAGCACTAGCGGGGGGTCTAGCTCCTACAATGAGCAGTTCTTC
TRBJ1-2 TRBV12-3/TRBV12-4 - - CASSLSPGLPYTF TGTGCCAGCAGTTTATCCCCGGGCCTCCCCTACACCTTC
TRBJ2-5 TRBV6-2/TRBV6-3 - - CASSYSRRGTQYF TGTGCCAGCAGTTACTCGAGAAGAGGGACCCAGTACTTC
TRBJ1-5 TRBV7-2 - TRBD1 CASSLGQARNQPQHF TGTGCCAGCAGCTTGGGACAGGCTAGGAATCAGCCCCAGCATTTT
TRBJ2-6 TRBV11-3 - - CASSFGTSGANVLTF TGTGCCAGCAGCTTTGGGACGTCTGGGGCCAACGTCCTGACTTTC
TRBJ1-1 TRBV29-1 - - CSVMNTEAFF TGCAGCGTGATGAACACTGAAGCTTTCTTT
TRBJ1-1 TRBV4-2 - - CASSQAGMNTEAFF TGTGCCAGCAGCCAGGCAGGGATGAACACTGAAGCTTTCTTT
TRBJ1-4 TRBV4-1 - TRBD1 CASSQGQQGAGEKLFF TGCGCCAGCAGCCAAGGGCAACAGGGGGCAGGTGAAAAACTGTTTTTT
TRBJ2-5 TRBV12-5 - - CASGLVDNQETQYF TGTGCTAGTGGTTTGGTAGACAACCAAGAGACCCAGTACTTC
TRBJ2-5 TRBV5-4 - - CASSPQGGHQETQYF TGTGCCAGCAGCCCGCAGGGGGGACACCAAGAGACCCAGTACTTC
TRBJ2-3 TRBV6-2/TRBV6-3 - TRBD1 CASRPYRGDTDTQYF TGTGCCAGCAGGCCTTACAGGGGAGACACAGATACGCAGTATTTT
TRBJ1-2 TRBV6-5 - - CASSQTRYGYTF TGTGCCAGCAGTCAAACGAGATATGGCTACACCTTC
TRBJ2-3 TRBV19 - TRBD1 CASSTRQGKTDTQYF TGTGCCAGTAGTACCCGACAGGGGAAGACAGATACGCAGTATTTT